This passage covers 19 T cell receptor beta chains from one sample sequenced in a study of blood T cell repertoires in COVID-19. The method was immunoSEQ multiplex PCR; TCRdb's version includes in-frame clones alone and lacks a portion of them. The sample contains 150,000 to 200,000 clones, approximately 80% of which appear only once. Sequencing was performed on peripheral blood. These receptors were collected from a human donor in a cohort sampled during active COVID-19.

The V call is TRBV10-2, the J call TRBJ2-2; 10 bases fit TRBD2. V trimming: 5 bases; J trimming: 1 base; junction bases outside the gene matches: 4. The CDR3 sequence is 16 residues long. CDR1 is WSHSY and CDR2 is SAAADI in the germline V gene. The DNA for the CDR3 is TGCGCCAGCAGTCTAGCGGGGGCCGGGAACACCGGGGAGCTGTTTTTT. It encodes CASSLAGAGNTGELFF.

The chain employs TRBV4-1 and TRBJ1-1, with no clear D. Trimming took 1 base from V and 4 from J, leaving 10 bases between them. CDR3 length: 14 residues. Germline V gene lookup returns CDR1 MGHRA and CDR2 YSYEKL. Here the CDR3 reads CASSQGLGATEAFF. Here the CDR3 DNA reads TGCGCCAGCAGCCAAGGATTAGGAGCCACTGAAGCTTTCTTT.

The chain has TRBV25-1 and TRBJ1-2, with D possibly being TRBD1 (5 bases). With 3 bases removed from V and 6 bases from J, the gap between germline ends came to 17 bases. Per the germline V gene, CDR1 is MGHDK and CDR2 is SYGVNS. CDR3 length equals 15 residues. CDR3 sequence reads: CASSEGEGPFDGYTF. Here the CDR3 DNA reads TGTGCCAGCAGTGAGGGGGAGGGGCCCTTTGATGGCTACACCTTC.

CDR3 residues: CASGFTGGREQYF. CDR3 sequence (DNA): TGTGCTAGTGGTTTCACAGGGGGCCGAGAGCAGTACTTC. J is TRBJ2-7 and V is TRBV12-5, with TRBD1 matching over 9 bases. Germline CDR1 LGHNT, CDR2 FRNRAP. CDR3 length: 13 amino acids. With V trimmed by 3 bases and J by 7 bases, 4 bases remained unmatched.

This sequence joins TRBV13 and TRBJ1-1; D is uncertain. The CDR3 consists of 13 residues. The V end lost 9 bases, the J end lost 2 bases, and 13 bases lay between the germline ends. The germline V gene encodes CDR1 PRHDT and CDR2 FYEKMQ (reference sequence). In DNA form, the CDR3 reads TGTGCCAGTGACATCCGGGGAAACACTGAAGCTTTCTTT. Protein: CASDIRGNTEAFF.

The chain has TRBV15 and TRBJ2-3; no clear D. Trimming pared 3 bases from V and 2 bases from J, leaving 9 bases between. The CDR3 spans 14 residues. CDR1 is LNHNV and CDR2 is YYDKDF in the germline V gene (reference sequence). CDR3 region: CATSRDQVTDTQYF. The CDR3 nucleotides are TGTGCCACCAGCAGGGATCAGGTCACAGATACGCAGTATTTT.

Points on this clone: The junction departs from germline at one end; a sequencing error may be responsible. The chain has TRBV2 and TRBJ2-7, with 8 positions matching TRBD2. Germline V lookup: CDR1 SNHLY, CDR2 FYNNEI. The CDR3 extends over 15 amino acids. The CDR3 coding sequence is TGTGCCCGCAGTGTCGGGGCGGGGGGAATGGGCGAGCAGTACTTC. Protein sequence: CARSVGAGGMGEQYF. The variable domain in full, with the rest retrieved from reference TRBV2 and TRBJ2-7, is EPEVTQTPSHQVTQMGQEVILRCVPISNHLYFYWYRQILGQKVEFLVSFYNNEISEKSEIFDDQFSVERPDGSNFTLKIRSTKLEDSAMYFCARSVGAGGMGEQYFGPGTRLTVT.

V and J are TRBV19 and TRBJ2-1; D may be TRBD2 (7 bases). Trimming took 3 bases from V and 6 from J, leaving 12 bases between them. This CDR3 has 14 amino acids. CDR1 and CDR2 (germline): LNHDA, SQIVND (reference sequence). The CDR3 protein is CASSIGGALNEQFF. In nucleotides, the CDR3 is TGTGCCAGTAGTATTGGGGGGGCTCTCAATGAGCAGTTCTTC.

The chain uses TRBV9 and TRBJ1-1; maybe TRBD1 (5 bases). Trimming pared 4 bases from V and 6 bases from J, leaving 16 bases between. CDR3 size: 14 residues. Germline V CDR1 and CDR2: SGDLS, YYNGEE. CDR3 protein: CASSLGRGGPEAFF. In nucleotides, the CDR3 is TGTGCCAGCAGCCTGGGGCGCGGGGGACCTGAAGCTTTCTTT.

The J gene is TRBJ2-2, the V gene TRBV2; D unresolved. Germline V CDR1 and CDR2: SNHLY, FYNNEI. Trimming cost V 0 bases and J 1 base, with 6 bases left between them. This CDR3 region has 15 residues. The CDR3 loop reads CASSEASRNTGELFF. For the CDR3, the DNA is TGTGCCAGCAGTGAAGCGTCGAGGAACACCGGGGAGCTGTTTTTT.

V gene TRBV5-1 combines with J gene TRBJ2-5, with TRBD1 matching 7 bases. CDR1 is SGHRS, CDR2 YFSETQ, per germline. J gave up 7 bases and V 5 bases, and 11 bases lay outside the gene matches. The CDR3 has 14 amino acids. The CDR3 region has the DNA TGCGCCAGCAGGACAGGGCATTATGAGGGGACCCAGTACTTC. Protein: CASRTGHYEGTQYF.

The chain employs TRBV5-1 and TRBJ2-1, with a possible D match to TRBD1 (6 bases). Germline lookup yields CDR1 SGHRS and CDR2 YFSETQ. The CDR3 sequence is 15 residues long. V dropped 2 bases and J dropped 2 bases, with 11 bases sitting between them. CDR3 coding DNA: TGCGCCAGCAGCTTCAAAGGGGGAACCTACAATGAGCAGTTCTTC. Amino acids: CASSFKGGTYNEQFF. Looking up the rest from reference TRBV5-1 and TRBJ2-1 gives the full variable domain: KAGVTQTPRYLIKTRGQQVTLSCSPISGHRSVSWYQQTPGQGLQFLFEYFSETQRNKGNFPGRFSGRQFSNSRSEMNVSTLELGDSALYLCASSFKGGTYNEQFFGPGTRLTVL.

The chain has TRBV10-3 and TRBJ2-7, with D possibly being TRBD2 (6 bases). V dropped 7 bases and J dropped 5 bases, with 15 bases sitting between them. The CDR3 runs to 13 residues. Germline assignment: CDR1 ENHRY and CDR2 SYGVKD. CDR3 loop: CAIKGGRNHEQYF. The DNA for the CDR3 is TGTGCCATCAAAGGAGGGCGAAACCACGAGCAGTACTTC.

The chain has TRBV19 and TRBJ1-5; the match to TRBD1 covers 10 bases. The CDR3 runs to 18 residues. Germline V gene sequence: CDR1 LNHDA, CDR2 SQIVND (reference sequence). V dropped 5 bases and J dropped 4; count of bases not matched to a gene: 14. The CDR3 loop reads CASSSSGTGDGENQPQHF. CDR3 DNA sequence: TGTGCCAGTAGTTCCTCCGGGACAGGGGATGGGGAAAATCAGCCCCAGCATTTT.

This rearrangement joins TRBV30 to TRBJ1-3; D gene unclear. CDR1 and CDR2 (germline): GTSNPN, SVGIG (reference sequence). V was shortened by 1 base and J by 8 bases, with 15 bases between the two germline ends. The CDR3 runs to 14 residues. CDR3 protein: CAWSAGSVSHTIYF. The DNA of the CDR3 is TGTGCCTGGAGTGCCGGGAGCGTATCACACACCATATATTTT. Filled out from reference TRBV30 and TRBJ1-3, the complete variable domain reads SQTIHQWPATLVQPVGSPLSLECTVEGTSNPNLYWYRQAAGRGLQLLFYSVGIGQISSEVPQNLSASRPQDRQFILSSKKLLLSDSGFYLCAWSAGSVSHTIYFGEGSWLTVV.

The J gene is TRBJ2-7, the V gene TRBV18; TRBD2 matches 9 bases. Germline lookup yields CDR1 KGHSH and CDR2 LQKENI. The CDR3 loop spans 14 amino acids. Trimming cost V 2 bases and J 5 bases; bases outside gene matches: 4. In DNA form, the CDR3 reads TGTGCCAGCTCACCAAGCGGGGGGTTCGACGAGCAGTACTTC. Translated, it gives CASSPSGGFDEQYF.

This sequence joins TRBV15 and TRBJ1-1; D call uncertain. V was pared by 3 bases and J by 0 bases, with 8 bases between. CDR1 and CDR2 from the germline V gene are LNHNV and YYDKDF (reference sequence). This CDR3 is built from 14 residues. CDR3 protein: CATSRAAMNTEAFF. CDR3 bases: TGTGCCACCAGCAGGGCGGCCATGAACACTGAAGCTTTCTTT.

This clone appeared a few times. CDR3 in DNA: TGCGCCAGCAGCCCTTACCTCGGGCAGGGGAGTCCCGGGGAGCTGTTTTTT. This gives the protein CASSPYLGQGSPGELFF. The chain carries TRBV4-1 and TRBJ2-2, with D maybe TRBD1 (6 bases). This CDR3 is built from 17 residues. Germline assignment: CDR1 MGHRA and CDR2 YSYEKL. V was shortened by 4 bases and J by 6 bases, with 21 bases between the two germline ends.

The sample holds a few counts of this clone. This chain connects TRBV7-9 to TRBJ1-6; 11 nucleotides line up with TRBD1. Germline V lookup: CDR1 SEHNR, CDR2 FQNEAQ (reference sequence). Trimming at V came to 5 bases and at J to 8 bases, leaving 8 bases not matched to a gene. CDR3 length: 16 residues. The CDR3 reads CASSLRTGGHHSPLHF. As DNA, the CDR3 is TGTGCCAGCAGCCTGAGGACAGGGGGCCATCATTCACCCCTCCACTTT.